This T cell receptor beta chain was documented in a study of T cell responses to AZD1222 COVID-19 vaccine (dated by TCRdb to the early 2020s). About the study as a whole: AZD1222 recipients whose second dose came at about 4 weeks and those whose second dose came at about 12 weeks were combined into one group, since spike-specific TCR depth and breadth did not differ between the two schedules. TCR sequencing was performed for 230 to 250 trial participants, of whom roughly 200 were given two doses of AZD1222 and around 25 were given two doses of MenACWY control vaccine. Trial participants were enrolled into age subgroups of 18-55, 56-69 and 70-plus years, which contained approximately 150, 30 and 60 TCR-sequenced participants, respectively. Results and caveats for the whole study, not just this receptor: CD4 TCRs associated with the vaccine covered the entire spike protein, and the dominant responses were in regions 160-218 and 743-854. After two AZD1222 doses, both the breadth and the depth of spike-specific TCRs were significantly higher than at day 0 and than in MenACWY recipients. Conclusions about previously exposed vaccinees were limited because only six AZD1222 recipients were SARS-CoV-2 seropositive at baseline. Epitopes outside the regions mutated in the B.1.351 and B.1.1.7 variants were reportedly recognized by nearly half of the unique spike-specific TCRs. Participants were mostly white British and included more females than males, and it was suggested by the authors that clonal diversity may have been underestimated. The 56-69-year group was small, and its depth increase did not reach significance, likely because of low power. Because no day 14 peak-response samples were available, the repertoires could be characterized only after the peak T cell response.

CDR1 and CDR2, per the germline V gene (reference sequence), are MNHNY and SVGAGI. From cysteine to phenylalanine, the CDR3 is 13 amino acids long. Solely the CDR3 DNA is kept, with 39 bases framed from the first base. Trimming costs V 9 bases and J 6 bases, and their ends lie 17 bases apart. The time point label, as the study defines it: baseline before first vaccination. Vaccinee samples were obtained from the UK trials COV001 and COV002, which included a single-blind randomized controlled phase 2/3 trial of AZD1222 (ChAdOx1 nCoV-19) in healthy adults. For TCRbeta chain sequencing, PBMC samples were collected from trial participants at day 0 and at day 28 after the second dose. For this clone: Its antigen is not yet known. Per-base qualities were not stored, and no clone one base away is much larger.

The CDR3 regions of human TCRbeta chains were subjected to immunosequencing. Under the source paper's analysis protocol: Repertoire TCRs were matched against a reference library of SARS-CoV-2-specific TCRs generated with the MIRA antigen-specificity platform. Breadth was defined as the fraction of unique TCRs that were SARS-CoV-2-associated. Depth was defined as the fraction of total T cells that were SARS-CoV-2-associated. Using the MIRA data, each spike-specific TCR was assigned both to the spike region to which the TCR was reactive and to a CD4 or CD8 class. Log10-transformed breadth and depth values were compared by one-way ANOVA with Sidak's multiple comparisons tests. Imported from immuneACCESS, the table was reduced by TCRdb to in-frame sequences with V and J called. These copies leave out some clones; in studies compared against another copy, an unresolved V gene accounts for under half, and the cause of the remainder is not known. That table furnishes V, J and clone size, whereas the DNA furnished D and trimming. Present in this sample are 100,000 to 150,000 clones, approximately 94% of which were seen just once. The biggest ten clones account for roughly 6.6% of the sample.

The chain employs TRBV6-6 and TRBJ1-2, with TRBD1 as a weak D call on 6 bases. The TCR was taken from an adult in good health. The starting material was peripheral blood, obtained on day 0 of AZD1222 vaccination. DNA sequence: TGTGCCAGTGACTCGTCGGGGGGCGATGGCTACACCTTC. Its translation reads: CASDSSGGDGYTF.